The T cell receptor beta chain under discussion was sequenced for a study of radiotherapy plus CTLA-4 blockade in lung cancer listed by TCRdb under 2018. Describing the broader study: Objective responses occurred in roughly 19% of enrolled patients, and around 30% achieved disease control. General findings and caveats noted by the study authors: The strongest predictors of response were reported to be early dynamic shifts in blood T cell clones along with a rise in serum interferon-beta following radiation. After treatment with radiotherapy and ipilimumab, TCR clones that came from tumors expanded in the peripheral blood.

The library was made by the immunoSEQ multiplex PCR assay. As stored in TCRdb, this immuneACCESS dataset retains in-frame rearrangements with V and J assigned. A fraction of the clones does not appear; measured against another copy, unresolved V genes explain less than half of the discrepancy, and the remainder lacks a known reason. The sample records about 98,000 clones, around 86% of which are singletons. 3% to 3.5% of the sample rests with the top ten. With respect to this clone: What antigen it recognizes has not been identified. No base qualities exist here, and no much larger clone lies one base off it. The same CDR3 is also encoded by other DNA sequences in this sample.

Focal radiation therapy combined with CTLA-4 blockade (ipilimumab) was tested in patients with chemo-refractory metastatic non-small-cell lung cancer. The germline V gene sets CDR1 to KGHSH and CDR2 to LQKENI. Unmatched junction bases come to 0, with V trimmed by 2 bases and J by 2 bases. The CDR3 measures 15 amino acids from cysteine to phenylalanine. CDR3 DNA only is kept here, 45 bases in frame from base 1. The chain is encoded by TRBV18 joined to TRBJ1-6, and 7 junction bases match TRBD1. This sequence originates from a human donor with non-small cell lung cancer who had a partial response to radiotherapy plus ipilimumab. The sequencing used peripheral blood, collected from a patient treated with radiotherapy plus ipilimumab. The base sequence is TGTGCCAGCTCACCAGGGACAGCCTATAATTCACCCCTCCACTTT. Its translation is CASSPGTAYNSPLHF.